This T cell receptor (beta chain) originates from a study of tissue T cells after allogeneic stem cell transplantation. Study-wide findings and caveats: Shared clones across patients were few; motif clustering revealed tissue-specific shared signatures. Within patients, tissue anatomy strongly shaped TCR repertoire composition. The patient cohort was small and clinically heterogeneous, with limited sampling depth.

Time point here: mouse harvest day 14 after allogeneic transplant. The graft held 10^6 splenic CD5+ T cells and 10^7 T-cell-depleted bone marrow cells. Mice had MHC-mismatched B6 into BALB/c GVHD, sampled day 7 or 14. V trimming: 0 bases; J trimming: 0 bases; junction bases outside the gene matches: 2. CDR1 NNHDY and CDR2 SYVADS come from the germline V gene. The CDR3 is 15 residues long. Method: immunoSEQ multiplex PCR; TCRdb's copy keeps in-frame clones and lacks some. The table lists about 4,500 clones, over 40% of them singletons. This clone occurred once. As yet, its antigen is unknown. The gene symbols are mouse symbols. The CDR3 extends 1 residue past the end of the read, so its final part is completed from the germline J gene.

The origin of this receptor is a female BALB/c mouse given C57BL/6 T cells with graft-versus-host disease after an allogeneic hematopoietic cell transplant. Input material: gut tissue. The chain recombines TRBV13-3 with TRBJ2-7; 8 nucleotides line up with TRBD2. CDR3 DNA, as far as it was read: TGTGCCAGCAGTGATGGACTGGGGTTCTCCTATGAACAGTAC. It specifies CASSDGLGFSYEQY. The CDR3 in full is CASSDGLGFSYEQYF.